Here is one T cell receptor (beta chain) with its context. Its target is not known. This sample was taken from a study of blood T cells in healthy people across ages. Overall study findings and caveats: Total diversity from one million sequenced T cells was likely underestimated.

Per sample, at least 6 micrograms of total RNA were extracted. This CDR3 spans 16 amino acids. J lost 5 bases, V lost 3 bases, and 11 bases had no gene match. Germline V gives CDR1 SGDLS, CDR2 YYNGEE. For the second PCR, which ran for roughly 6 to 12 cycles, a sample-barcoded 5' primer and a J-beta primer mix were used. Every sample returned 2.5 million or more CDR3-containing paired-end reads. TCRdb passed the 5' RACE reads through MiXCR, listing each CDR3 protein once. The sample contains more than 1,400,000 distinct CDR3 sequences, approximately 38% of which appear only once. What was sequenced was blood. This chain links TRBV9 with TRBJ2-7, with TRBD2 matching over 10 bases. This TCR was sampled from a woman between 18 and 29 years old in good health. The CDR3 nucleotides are TGTGCCAGCAGCGCCCATCTCGGGACTAGCGCCAACGAGCAGTACTTC. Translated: CASSAHLGTSANEQYF.